This record concerns one TCR beta chain sequence. Its antigen remains unidentified. The data originate from a study of T-cell reconstitution after alpha-beta-depleted transplantation in children. Overall study results and limits: Several hundred expanded graft clones reportedly supplied alpha-beta T cells about two months after transplant. Recipient T cells and thymic progenitors that survived were the source of the high TCRbeta diversity seen at day 60 in some patients. The main origin of T-cell counts and diversity one year after transplant was newly produced T cells.

Unique molecular identifiers tagged the TCRbeta library. TCRdb analysed the PCR reads with MiXCR anew, one entry per CDR3 protein. This table holds about 590,000 distinct CDR3 sequences, 13% found once. Trimming at V came to 4 bases and at J to 0 bases, leaving 10 bases not matched to a gene. This CDR3 is built from 17 residues. Germline V gene lookup returns CDR1 MDHEN and CDR2 SYDVKM. This TCR was recovered from a male patient between 5 and 17 years old who had a stem cell transplant for acute myeloid leukemia, so the T cells may come from the graft donor. The rearrangement links TRBV28 to TRBJ2-5, with 8 bases fitting TRBD2. Sample: PBMCs, mostly from graft donor cells, taken 360 days after TCRalphabeta/CD19-depleted stem cell transplant. The CDR3 region has the DNA TGTGCCAGCAGTTGGCGGGAGGTGGCAGGGTACCAAGAGACCCAGTACTTC. Residues: CASSWREVAGYQETQYF.